Detailed here is one T cell receptor (beta chain). The sorted-subset replicate PCRs were given approximately 190 ng DNA, which is about 29,000 T cell genomes. Authors' methods: Filtering was not the same, since immunoSEQ gave junction-only sequences without quality scores. Some clones are missing from TCRdb's copy, which holds only in-frame ones; the method was immunoSEQ multiplex PCR. That table furnishes V, J and clone size, whereas the DNA furnished D and trimming. Among about 1.5 million clones, 95% to 99% were seen once, and the ten largest hold roughly 0.45%. This sample was taken from a study of shared clonotypes between healthy human individuals. V lost 4 bases, J lost 6 bases, and 8 bases stayed unmatched. The germline gives CDR1 SGHRS, CDR2 YFSETQ. The CDR3 sequence is 15 residues long.

The chain carries TRBV5-1 and TRBJ2-7; 12 bases align to TRBD2. This TCR was sampled from a man aged 30 to 39 in good health. The sequencing input was naive CD4+ T cells sorted from blood. Stated subset: CD45RA+ positively selected. In DNA form, the CDR3 reads TGCGCCAGCAGCCTGGAGCTAGCGGGAGGGCGCGAGCAGTACTTC. Translation: CASSLELAGGREQYF.